The 11 T cell receptor beta chains below were found in one sample sequenced in a study of T cell responses to AZD1222 COVID-19 vaccine. Repertoires were generated with immunoSEQ multiplex PCR, while TCRdb's copy carries only in-frame clones and drops some. The repertoire includes 150,000 to 200,000 clones, roughly 92% of them detected once, and 3.6% sits in the top ten. The starting material was peripheral blood, obtained 28 days after the second dose of the MenACWY control vaccine. Source of these receptors: an adult who received the MenACWY meningococcal vaccine as a control.

V usage is TRBV4-3 and J usage is TRBJ1-2; the D is unclear. Trimming took 0 bases from V and 1 from J, leaving 9 bases between them. Germline V lookup: CDR1 LGHNA, CDR2 YSLEER. This CDR3 is 15 amino acids long. The CDR3 spells CASSQDLANNYGYTF. In DNA form, the CDR3 reads TGCGCCAGCAGCCAAGATTTAGCCAATAACTATGGCTACACCTTC.

This clone turned up a few times. The genes are TRBV27 and TRBJ2-7; TRBD1 aligns across 8 bases. With 8 bases clipped from V and 0 bases from J, the junction kept 9 bases outside the gene matches. The germline V gene has CDR1 MNHEY and CDR2 SMNVEV (reference sequence). This CDR3 comprises 15 residues. The CDR3 bases are TGTGCCAGCCGGGAAGGGACAGGTTCCTCCTACGAGCAGTACTTC. Amino acid sequence: CASREGTGSSYEQYF.

The rearrangement uses TRBV7-2 and TRBJ2-7; no firm D call. The CDR3 length is 14 residues. Germline CDR1 and CDR2: SGHTA and FQGNSA. V gave up 2 bases and J gave up 3 bases, with 11 bases separating them. The CDR3 loop reads CASSLSVSYYEQYF. The CDR3 DNA is TGTGCCAGCAGCTTATCGGTCAGCTACTACGAGCAGTACTTC.

The chain uses TRBV6-6 and TRBJ1-3; D may be TRBD1 (6 bases). Trimming shortened V by 9 bases and J by 0 bases, and 9 bases separated the two germline ends. The CDR3 has 13 amino acids. Germline V CDR1 and CDR2: MNHNY, SVGAGI (reference sequence). CDR3 sequence: CASTGLSGNTIYF. CDR3 in DNA: TGTGCCAGTACAGGGCTCTCTGGAAACACCATATATTTT.

This chain joins TRBV19 and TRBJ1-5, with 7 bases aligning to TRBD1. V gave up 4 bases and J gave up 6 bases; unmatched junction bases: 12. There are 16 residues in the CDR3. Germline V gives CDR1 LNHDA, CDR2 SQIVND (reference sequence). CDR3 region: CASSTWTGGKGQPQHF. In DNA form, the CDR3 reads TGTGCCAGTAGTACCTGGACAGGAGGGAAAGGTCAGCCCCAGCATTTT.

This clone was seen just once. The chain carries TRBV19 and TRBJ1-5; perhaps TRBD1 as D (6 bases). Trimming shortened V by 3 bases and J by 2 bases, and 8 bases separated the two germline ends. The CDR3 runs 14 residues. Per the germline V gene, CDR1 is LNHDA and CDR2 is SQIVND (reference sequence). The CDR3 protein is CASSIRTGNQPQHF. CDR3 DNA: TGTGCCAGTAGTATTAGGACAGGCAATCAGCCCCAGCATTTT.

The chain has TRBV3-1 (or the pseudogene TRBV3-2) and TRBJ2-2; TRBD2 matches at 13 bases. CDR3 size: 16 residues. Germline-derived CDR1 and CDR2 are LGHDT and YNNKEL (reference sequence). J lost 4 bases, V lost 4 bases, and 3 bases had no gene match. In nucleotides, the CDR3 is TGTGCCAGCAGCCTGGGACTAGCGGGGTCCACCGGGGAGCTGTTTTTT. It yields the protein CASSLGLAGSTGELFF.

This clone has only one observation. This sequence joins TRBV19 and TRBJ1-4, with D hard to call. This CDR3 spans 15 amino acids. V dropped 9 bases and J dropped 5 bases, with 19 bases sitting between them. The germline V gene encodes CDR1 LNHDA and CDR2 SQIVND (reference sequence). CDR3 DNA sequence: TGTGCCAGCCACACCTCCCGGACGGGGAATGAAAAACTGTTTTTT. This encodes CASHTSRTGNEKLFF.

The chain couples TRBV5-6 to TRBJ1-2; D might be TRBD1 (5 bases). The germline V and J ends were trimmed by 2 bases and 6 bases, with 17 bases remaining between them. This CDR3 comprises 15 residues. The V gene's germline CDR1 is SGHDT and CDR2 YYEEEE. CDR3 coding DNA: TGTGCCAGCAGCTTAGGGGTGGGTGTTTGGCATGGCTACACCTTC. This encodes CASSLGVGVWHGYTF. The full variable domain, with the rest looked up from reference TRBV5-6 and TRBJ1-2, is DAGVTQSPTHLIKTRGQQVTLRCSPKSGHDTVSWYQQALGQGPQFIFQYYEEEERQRGNFPDRFSGHQFPNYSSELNVNALLLGDSALYLCASSLGVGVWHGYTFGSGTRLTVV.

The chain links TRBV5-4 to TRBJ2-2, with TRBD1 identical over 8 bases. With V trimmed by 3 bases and J by 3 bases, 1 base remained unmatched. The CDR3 covers 14 residues. The V gene's germline CDR1 is SGHNT and CDR2 YYREEE (reference sequence). DNA of the CDR3: TGTGCCAGCAGCTGGGACAGGCACACCGGGGAGCTGTTTTTT. Translation gives CASSWDRHTGELFF.

This rearrangement joins TRBV9 to TRBJ2-2; D gene ambiguous. CDR3 size: 15 residues. From germline, CDR1 is SGDLS and CDR2 YYNGEE. V was pared by 2 bases and J by 0 bases, with 8 bases between. CDR3 region: CASSVSASNTGELFF. The DNA for the CDR3 is TGTGCCAGCAGCGTCAGCGCGTCGAACACCGGGGAGCTGTTTTTT.